What follows are 5 T cell receptor beta chains derived from one specimen sequenced in a study of control samples from healthy donors and cancer patients (TCRdb year 2020). Libraries came from the immunoSEQ multiplex PCR assay. The table comes from immuneACCESS by way of TCRdb, which keeps in-frame sequences with V and J called. Part of the clones is missing from these tables; in studies checked, under half for an unresolved V gene and the rest for unknown reasons. The sample table records about 140,000 clones; around 90% of these occur just once. The ten largest clones add up to over 1.5% of the sample. Sequenced: blood. All receptors derive from a man between 18 and 29 years old in good health.

This rearrangement joins TRBV2 to TRBJ2-4, with D uncertain. Germline CDR1 and CDR2: SNHLY and FYNNEI. There are 15 residues in the CDR3. Between the trimmed V and J ends, which lost 5 bases and 1 base, there was a span of 12 bases. CDR3 sequence (DNA): TGTGCCAGCAGTCGACGGTCCGAGGCCAAAAACATTCAGTACTTC. This gives the protein CASSRRSEAKNIQYF.

The chain employs TRBV7-3 and TRBJ2-2; the match to TRBD1 covers 12 bases. Per the germline V gene, CDR1 is SGHTA and CDR2 is FQGTGA. CDR3 length: 16 amino acids. Trimming at V came to 3 bases and at J to 5 bases, leaving 4 bases not matched to a gene. The CDR3 nucleotides read TGTGCCAGCAGCTTGGGACAGGGGGCAAGAACCGGGGAGCTGTTTTTT. Residues: CASSLGQGARTGELFF. Full variable domain (remainder filled in from reference TRBV7-3 and TRBJ2-2): GAGVSQTPSNKVTEKGKYVELRCDPISGHTALYWYRQSLGQGPEFLIYFQGTGAADDSGLPNDRFFAVRPEGSVSTLKIQRTERGDSAVYLCASSLGQGARTGELFFGEGSRLTVL.

The V call is TRBV30, the J call TRBJ1-1, with D hard to call. Germline CDR1 GTSNPN, CDR2 SVGIG (reference sequence). Trimming took off 4 bases at V and 0 bases at J, with 6 bases between the two ends. The CDR3 totals 12 residues. The CDR3 here is CAWNPVNTEAFF. In nucleotides, the CDR3 is TGTGCCTGGAATCCCGTGAACACTGAAGCTTTCTTT.

This chain links TRBV28 with TRBJ1-5; 7 nucleotides agree with TRBD1. With V trimmed by 3 bases and J by 3 bases, 5 bases remained unmatched. Germline-derived CDR1 and CDR2 are MDHEN and SYDVKM. The CDR3 is 15 amino acids. CDR3 region: CASSLVGGPNQPQHF. Here the CDR3 DNA reads TGTGCCAGCAGTTTGGTAGGGGGCCCCAATCAGCCCCAGCATTTT.

V usage is TRBV7-3 and J usage is TRBJ1-1; D not certain. The V gene's germline CDR1 is SGHTA and CDR2 FQGTGA. The CDR3 is made up of 14 amino acids. Trimming took 2 bases from V and 1 from J, leaving 8 bases between them. The CDR3 reads CASSLGPQNTEAFF. The CDR3 DNA reads as TGTGCCAGCAGCTTAGGGCCTCAGAACACTGAAGCTTTCTTT. The full variable domain, rest sourced from reference TRBV7-3 and TRBJ1-1, is GAGVSQTPSNKVTEKGKYVELRCDPISGHTALYWYRQSLGQGPEFLIYFQGTGAADDSGLPNDRFFAVRPEGSVSTLKIQRTERGDSAVYLCASSLGPQNTEAFFGQGTRLTVV.